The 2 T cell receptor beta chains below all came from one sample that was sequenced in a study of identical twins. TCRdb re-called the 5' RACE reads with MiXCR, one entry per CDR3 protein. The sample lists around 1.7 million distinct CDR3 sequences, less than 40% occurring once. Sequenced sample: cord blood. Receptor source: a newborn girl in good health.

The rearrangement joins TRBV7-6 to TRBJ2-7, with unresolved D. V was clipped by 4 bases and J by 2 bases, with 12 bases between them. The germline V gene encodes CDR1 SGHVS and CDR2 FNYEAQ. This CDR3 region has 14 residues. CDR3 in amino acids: CASSSVALPYEQYF. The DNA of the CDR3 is TGTGCCAGCAGCTCCGTGGCGCTCCCCTACGAGCAGTACTTC.

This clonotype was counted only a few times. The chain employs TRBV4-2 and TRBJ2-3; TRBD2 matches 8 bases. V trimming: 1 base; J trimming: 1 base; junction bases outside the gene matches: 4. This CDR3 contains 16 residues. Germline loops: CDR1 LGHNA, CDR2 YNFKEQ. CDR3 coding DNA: TGTGCCAGCAGCCAAGGACCGACTAGCGGCACAGATACGCAGTATTTT. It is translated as CASSQGPTSGTDTQYF.